This T cell receptor beta chain appears in the sequencing data of a study of blood T cell repertoires in COVID-19. This CDR3 has 11 amino acids. The germline V gene has CDR1 SGHRS and CDR2 YFSETQ. V was shortened by 3 bases and J by 5 bases, with 3 bases between the two germline ends. Here immunoSEQ multiplex PCR was the method, and the copy in TCRdb shows in-frame clones only, minus some. The profile covers fewer than 600,000 clones, with approximately 89% appearing a single time and 0.8% to 0.9% taken by the ten largest. The rearrangement joins TRBV5-1 to TRBJ1-5; the D is unclear. This clonotype was obtained from a man aged 18 to 29 with COVID-19, enrolled during active disease. The source material was peripheral blood. The CDR3 here is CASSSYQPQHF. In DNA form, the CDR3 reads TGCGCCAGCAGCTCATATCAGCCCCAGCATTTT.